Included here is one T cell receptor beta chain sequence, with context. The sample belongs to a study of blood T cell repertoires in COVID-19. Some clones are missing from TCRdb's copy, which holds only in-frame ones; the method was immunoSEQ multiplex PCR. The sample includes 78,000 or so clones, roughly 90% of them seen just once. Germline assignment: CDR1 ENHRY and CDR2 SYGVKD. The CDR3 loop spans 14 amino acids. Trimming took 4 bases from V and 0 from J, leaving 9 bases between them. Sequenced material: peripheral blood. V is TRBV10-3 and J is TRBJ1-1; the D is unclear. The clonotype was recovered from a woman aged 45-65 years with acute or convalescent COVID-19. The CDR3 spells CAISAEVMNTEAFF. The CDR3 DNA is TGTGCCATCAGTGCAGAGGTAATGAACACTGAAGCTTTCTTT.